This T cell receptor (beta chain) was sequenced in a study of T cell responses to AZD1222 COVID-19 vaccine. Whole-study results and caveats: Of the AZD1222 recipients, only 5 to 7 were seropositive at baseline. Dominant CD4 TCR responses targeted spike regions 160-218 and 743-854. Vaccination with two AZD1222 doses was followed by a rise in Spike-specific TCR breadth and depth. Females outnumbered males among donors, who were mostly white British; clonal diversity was possibly underestimated.

To note about this clone: Its target is not known.

Produced via immunoSEQ multiplex PCR; TCRdb's table is partial and in-frame only. The sample has roughly 150,000 clones; 80% to 95% are singletons. V lost 5 bases and J lost 6; bases outside the gene matches: 15. The CDR3 covers 17 residues. The germline CDR1 and CDR2 sequences are MNHNY and SVGAGI (reference sequence). The source material was peripheral blood, sampled on day 0 of AZD1222 vaccination. The origin of this receptor is an adult in good health. The V and J genes are TRBV6-6 and TRBJ2-3; 9 bases line up with TRBD1. CDR3 DNA: TGTGCCAGCAGTCTTTCCGGGACAGGGATCGTGGGGGATACGCAGTATTTT. This gives the protein CASSLSGTGIVGDTQYF.